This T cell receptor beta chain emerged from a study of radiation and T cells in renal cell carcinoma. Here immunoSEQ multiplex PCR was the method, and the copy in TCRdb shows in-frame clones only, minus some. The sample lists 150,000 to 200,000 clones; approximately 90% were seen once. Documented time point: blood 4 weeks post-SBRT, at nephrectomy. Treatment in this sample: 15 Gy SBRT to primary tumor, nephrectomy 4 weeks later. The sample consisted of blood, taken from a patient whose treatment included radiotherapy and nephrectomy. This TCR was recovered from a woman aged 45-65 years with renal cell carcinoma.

The CDR3 spells CASRGGSNEKLFF. CDR3 DNA sequence: TGCGCCAGCAGGGGCGGGAGTAATGAAAAACTGTTTTTT. The chain carries TRBV5-1 and TRBJ1-4; no definite D call. Germline CDR1 is SGHRS and CDR2 is YFSETQ. Trimming removed 5 bases from V and 4 bases from J, with 9 bases in between. The CDR3 has 13 amino acids.